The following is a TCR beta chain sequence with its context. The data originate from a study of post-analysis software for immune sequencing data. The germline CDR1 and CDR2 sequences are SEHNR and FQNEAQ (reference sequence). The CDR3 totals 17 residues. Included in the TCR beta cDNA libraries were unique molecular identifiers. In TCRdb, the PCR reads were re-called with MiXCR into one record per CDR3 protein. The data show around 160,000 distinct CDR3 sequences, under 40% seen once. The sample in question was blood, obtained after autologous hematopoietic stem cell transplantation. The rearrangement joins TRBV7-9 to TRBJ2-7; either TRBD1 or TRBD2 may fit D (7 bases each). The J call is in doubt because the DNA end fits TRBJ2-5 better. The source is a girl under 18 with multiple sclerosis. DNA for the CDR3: TGTGCCAGCAGCTTAGTCGCAGGGGGAGGGGAGTACGAGACCCAGTACTTC. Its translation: CASSLVAGGGEYETQYF.